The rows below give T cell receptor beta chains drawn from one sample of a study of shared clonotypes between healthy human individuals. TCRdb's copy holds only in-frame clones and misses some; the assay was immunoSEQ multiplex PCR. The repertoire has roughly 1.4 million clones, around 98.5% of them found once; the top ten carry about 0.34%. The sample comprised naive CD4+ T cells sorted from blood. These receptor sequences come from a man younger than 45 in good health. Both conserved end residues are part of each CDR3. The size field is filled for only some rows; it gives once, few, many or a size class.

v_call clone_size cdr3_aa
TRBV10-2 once CASSPTLNYGYTF
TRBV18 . CASSPQGRSMNTEAFF
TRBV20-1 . CSARSDSEAFF
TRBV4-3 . CASSQGGTFFDYGYTF
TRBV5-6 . CASSLNGRSGNTIYF
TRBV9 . CASSVGILARTDTQYF
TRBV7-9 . CASSYLAGENEQYF
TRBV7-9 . CASSFGTSVNNEQFF
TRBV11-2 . CASSLVGLSGKQFF
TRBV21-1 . CASSNGASDTIYF
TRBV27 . CASSWGLAGVDEQFF
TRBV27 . CASRSGHEAFF
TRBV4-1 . CASSQDYIRPDRGSHEQYF
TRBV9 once CASNVRTNYGYTF
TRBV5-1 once CASSPRDNSYEQYF
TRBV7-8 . CASSLAGGAYNEQFF
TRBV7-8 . CASSGRDRDLPQHF
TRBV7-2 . CASSLSWDRDYNEQFF
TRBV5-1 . CASSYSGTTNTEAFF
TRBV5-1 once CASSSGTGGVGANVLTF
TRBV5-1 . CASSEQGANNEQFF
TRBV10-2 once CASSDRGYKTYEQYF
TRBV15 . CATSRDLEGANQPQHF